These 10 T cell receptor beta chains were sequenced from one sample in a study of T cells in Graves' hyperthyroidism and ophthalmopathy. Amplified regions were TCR beta CDR3 sequences from RNA transcripts. RT-PCR in the first round (using the HTBI primer set) targeted the TCR CDR3. TCRdb reprocessed the multiplex PCR reads with MiXCR, giving one entry per CDR3 protein. This table has roughly 740,000 distinct CDR3 sequences, roughly 15% appearing once. The sequenced sample consisted of blood. All receptors come from a man aged 18 to 29 with Graves' hyperthyroidism.

This clonotype was recorded many times. The CDR3 protein is CASSYRTGVAYEQYF. The CDR3, as DNA: TGTGCCAGCAGTTACAGGACAGGGGTCGCCTACGAGCAGTACTTC. This chain connects TRBV6-2 or TRBV6-3 to TRBJ2-7; 9 bases align to TRBD1. With V trimmed by 2 bases and J by 2 bases, 4 bases remained unmatched. Germline V CDR1 and CDR2: MNHEY, SVGEGT. The CDR3 covers 15 residues.

The V gene is TRBV6-2 or TRBV6-3, the J gene TRBJ2-3; 8 bases agree with TRBD1. The V segment lost 2 bases and the J segment 10 bases; nucleotides outside the gene matches: 5. The germline V gene encodes CDR1 MNHEY and CDR2 SVGEGT. This CDR3 is 13 amino acids long. CDR3 DNA sequence: TGTGCCAGCAGTTACCGAGGACAGGGAGCGCAGTATTTT. Translating gives CASSYRGQGAQYF.

Comment on this clonotype: A much larger clone lies one base from this, so it may be a read error. V and J are TRBV6-5 and TRBJ2-7; no definite D call. Trimming cost V 4 bases and J 3 bases, with 10 bases left between them. CDR1 MNHEY and CDR2 SVGAGI come from the germline V gene. CDR3 size: 13 residues. CDR3 amino acids: CASSFQADYEQYF. CDR3 DNA sequence: TGTGCCAGCAGTTTTCAGGCAGACTACGAGCAGTACTTC.

J is TRBJ1-4 and V is TRBV5-5; D remains unclear. In germline, CDR1 is SGHKS, CDR2 YYEKEE (reference sequence). V was cut by 4 bases and J by 8 bases, with 18 bases left in between. This CDR3 contains 15 residues. CDR3 sequence reads: CASSNMAGSPEKLFF. The DNA of the CDR3 is TGTGCCAGCAGCAATATGGCCGGAAGCCCCGAAAAACTGTTTTTT.

V and J are TRBV12-3 or TRBV12-4 and TRBJ2-2; D is ambiguous. V was trimmed by 3 bases and J by 3 bases, leaving 8 bases between them. CDR3 length: 14 residues. The CDR3 sequence: CASSLSTYTGELFF. In DNA form, the CDR3 reads TGTGCCAGCAGTTTGTCTACCTACACCGGGGAGCTGTTTTTT.

This clonotype was recorded a few times. A read error is possible here, since a much larger clone lies one base away. The CDR3 sequence is CASSPPKWGAVQEIQYF. The DNA of the CDR3 is TGTGCCAGCTCACCACCGAAGTGGGGGGCCGTCCAAGAGATCCAGTACTTC. The chain uses TRBV18 and TRBJ2-5; D is perhaps TRBD1 or TRBD2 (6 bases each). The CDR3 covers 17 residues. From germline, CDR1 is KGHSH and CDR2 LQKENI.

This clonotype has a count of ten or more. J is TRBJ1-1 and V is TRBV7-9; 7 bases agree with TRBD1. V shed 11 bases, J shed 5 bases, and the junction held 11 bases outside the gene matches. There are 13 residues in the CDR3. CDR1 is SEHNR, CDR2 FQNEAQ, per germline (reference sequence). CDR3 in amino acids: CASKDRAGTEAFF. CDR3 bases: TGTGCCTCGAAAGACAGGGCCGGAACTGAAGCTTTCTTT. The entire variable domain, with the rest obtained from reference TRBV7-9 and TRBJ1-1, is as follows: DTGVSQNPRHKITKRGQNVTFRCDPISEHNRLYWYRQTLGQGPEFLTYFQNEAQLEKSRLLSDRFSAERPKGSFSTLEIQRTEQGDSAMYLCASKDRAGTEAFFGQGTRLTVV.

This clonotype was found many times. The rearrangement uses TRBV7-2 and TRBJ2-7; tentatively, D is TRBD2 (5 bases). V was clipped by 1 base and J by 3 bases, with 16 bases between them. Germline CDR1 SGHTA, CDR2 FQGNSA. This CDR3 region has 16 residues. This chain's CDR3 is CASSLGSAGWGYEQYF. The DNA for the CDR3 is TGTGCCAGCAGCTTAGGGTCTGCGGGCTGGGGCTACGAGCAGTACTTC.

The chain carries TRBV15 and TRBJ2-1; D gene unclear. The CDR3 spans 14 residues. V dropped 3 bases and J dropped 8 bases, with 14 bases sitting between them. Germline V gene lookup returns CDR1 LNHNV and CDR2 YYDKDF (reference sequence). The CDR3 sequence: CATSSGNPGDEQFF. The CDR3 DNA reads as TGTGCCACCAGCAGTGGGAATCCTGGCGATGAGCAGTTCTTC.

This clonotype was seen repeatedly, ten times or more. The chain is built from TRBV28 and TRBJ2-1; 9 bases fit TRBD1. The CDR3 runs to 15 residues. The germline CDR1 and CDR2 sequences are MDHEN and SYDVKM. Trimming at V came to 3 bases and at J to 3 bases, leaving 3 bases not matched to a gene. CDR3 DNA: TGTGCCAGCAGTTTGGGACAGGGAAACTACAATGAGCAGTTCTTC. Its translation: CASSLGQGNYNEQFF.